This T cell receptor (beta chain) was obtained from a study of neurological immune-mediated disorders. Unsorted libraries used 2 million PBMCs kept at -80 degrees C. The authors produced cDNA by 5'RACE using 10-nucleotide random UMIs. One entry per CDR3 protein results from TCRdb running MiXCR on the 5' RACE reads. The sample holds some 61,000 distinct CDR3 sequences, approximately 4.1% seen once. Study findings and constraints: TCR clonal expansion peaked in HTLV-1-associated myelopathy patients and was lowest in multiple sclerosis patients.

This clonotype was recorded many times. Its antigen is unidentified. Trimming pared 1 base from V and 2 bases from J, leaving 8 bases between. This CDR3 comprises 13 residues. Germline V gene data show CDR1 as DFQATT and CDR2 as SNEGSKA (reference sequence). This TCR derives from a man in his thirties or forties with multiple sclerosis. This sequence joins TRBV20-1 and TRBJ2-5; no clear D. Sequences were obtained from PBMCs. CDR3 in amino acids: CSARVEQQETQYF. CDR3 in DNA: TGCAGTGCTAGAGTAGAGCAGCAAGAGACCCAGTACTTC.